Presented here are 3 T cell receptor beta chains from one specimen sequenced in a study of blood T cells in healthy people across ages. Next came a second PCR, run for roughly 6 to 11 cycles, which used a sample-barcoded 5' primer along with a J-beta primer mix. TCRdb fed the 5' RACE reads into MiXCR, producing one record per CDR3 protein. Among over 700,000 distinct CDR3 sequences listed, 25% were seen once. The sample was also linked to a second study, of T cells of mothers and their children.

Sequenced material: blood. The receptors shown here come from a boy between 10 and 17 years old in good health.

This chain connects TRBV18 to TRBJ1-4; D not certain. Trimming removed 1 base from V and 12 bases from J, with 15 bases in between. CDR3 length equals 14 residues. Germline CDR1 and CDR2: KGHSH and LQKENI. CDR3 residues: CASSPLASGKELFF. In DNA form, the CDR3 reads TGTGCCAGCTCACCACTTGCTTCGGGGAAGGAACTGTTTTTT.

J is TRBJ1-2 and V is TRBV20-1; 9 bases map to TRBD1. Germline V CDR1 and CDR2: DFQATT, SNEGSKA (reference sequence). This CDR3 has 13 residues. V trimming: 6 bases; J trimming: 4 bases; junction bases outside the gene matches: 6. This CDR3 reads CSARTGEAYGYTF. The CDR3 DNA follows: TGCAGTGCCCGGACAGGGGAAGCCTATGGCTACACCTTC.

This clonotype was counted only a few times. This sequence joins TRBV7-2 and TRBJ2-7; 7 positions match TRBD1. Germline loops: CDR1 SGHTA, CDR2 FQGNSA. This CDR3 region has 14 residues. Trimming cost V 4 bases and J 3 bases; bases outside gene matches: 6. The CDR3 loop is CASSWTGGGYEQYF. The CDR3 DNA is TGTGCCAGCAGCTGGACAGGTGGGGGCTACGAGCAGTACTTC. The full variable domain, rest sourced from reference TRBV7-2 and TRBJ2-7, is GAGVSQSPSNKVTEKGKDVELRCDPISGHTALYWYRQSLGQGLEFLIYFQGNSAPDKSGLPSDRFSAERTGGSVSTLTIQRTQQEDSAVYLCASSWTGGGYEQYFGPGTRLTVT.